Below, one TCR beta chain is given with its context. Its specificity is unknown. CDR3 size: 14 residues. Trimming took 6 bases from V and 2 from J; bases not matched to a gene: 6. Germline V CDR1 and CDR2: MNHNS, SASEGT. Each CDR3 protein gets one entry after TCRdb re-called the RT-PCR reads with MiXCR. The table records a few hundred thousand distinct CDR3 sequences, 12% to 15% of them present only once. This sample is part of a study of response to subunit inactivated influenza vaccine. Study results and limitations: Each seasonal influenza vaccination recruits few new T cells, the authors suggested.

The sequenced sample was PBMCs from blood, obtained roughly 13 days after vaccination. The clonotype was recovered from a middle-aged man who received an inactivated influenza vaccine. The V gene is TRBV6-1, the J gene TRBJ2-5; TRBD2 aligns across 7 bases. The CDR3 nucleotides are TGTGCCAGCAGCCAAAGCGGGGTACAAGAGACCCAGTACTTC. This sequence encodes CASSQSGVQETQYF.